This is a list of T cell receptor beta chains from one sample in a study of monozygotic twins with inflammatory bowel disease. TCRdb re-called the 5' RACE reads; every CDR3 protein appears as one record, without DNA. Its table records roughly 330,000 distinct CDR3 sequences. The sample comprised blood. These receptors were taken from a human donor with ulcerative colitis or Crohn's disease, or a healthy co-twin of an affected twin (not recorded which). CDR3s include the opening cysteine and the closing phenylalanine or tryptophan.

V gene,J gene,CDR3 length,CDR3 protein
TRBV20-1,TRBJ2-1,16,CSARVTAGGRYNEQFF
TRBV12-3/TRBV12-4,TRBJ2-7,14,CASSFYGQADEQYF
TRBV20-1,TRBJ2-3,14,CSARPSNAADTQYF
TRBV2,TRBJ1-4,13,CAGSLVGNEKLFF
TRBV4-1,TRBJ2-7,16,CASSQDLGTGGFEQYF
TRBV7-9,TRBJ2-7,14,CASSPGQGPDEQYF
TRBV5-1,TRBJ2-3,14,CASSLGSLRDTQYF
TRBV5-1,TRBJ2-3,14,CASSVARGTDTQYF
TRBV5-4,TRBJ1-1,15,CASSFSQGAYTEAFF
TRBV5-6,TRBJ1-4,17,CASNRGGSRPANEKLFF
TRBV29-1,TRBJ1-4,13,CSCNGGPREKLFF
TRBV4-3,TRBJ2-7,15,CASSRITGQPYEQYF
TRBV5-1,TRBJ2-7,15,CASSLEGTGRYEQYF
TRBV28,TRBJ1-5,16,CASSLESGEGNQPQHF
TRBV5-1,TRBJ1-2,14,CASSLYDLNYGYTF
TRBV29-1,TRBJ1-2,21,CSVEGGGSTGLYPKNNYGYTF
TRBV3-1,TRBJ2-4,19,CASSQDRGTSGSPKNIQYF
TRBV11-3,TRBJ2-7,15,CASSLGANNHYEQYF
TRBV7-2,TRBJ2-5,14,CASSPTGRQETQYF
TRBV12-3/TRBV12-4,TRBJ2-3,11,CASSPSTTQYF
TRBV4-3,TRBJ2-7,15,CASSPGTRSSYEQYF
TRBV28,TRBJ1-5,18,CASSLWGQGMIGNQPQHF
TRBV20-1,TRBJ2-5,15,CSAGTQGLIEETQYF
TRBV5-1,TRBJ2-7,16,CASSLERPGGIYEQYF
TRBV5-1,TRBJ1-4,13,CASSRGTAEKLFF
TRBV7-2,TRBJ1-6,14,CASRAPTWGSPLHF
TRBV12-3/TRBV12-4,TRBJ1-5,13,CASSLEGDQPQHF
TRBV9,TRBJ1-2,16,CASSVAAQEVNYGYTF
TRBV6-5,TRBJ1-1,16,CASSYSGGREGTEAFF
TRBV20-1,TRBJ2-1,15,CSAEKLAGGGNEQFF
TRBV30,TRBJ2-1,19,CAWSSRGTISPLPYNEQFF
TRBV30,TRBJ1-5,14,CAWSRDRGNQPQHF
TRBV19,TRBJ2-6,16,CASSPWSGSGANVLTF
TRBV5-1,TRBJ2-3,14,CASSLWDRADTQYF
TRBV29-1,TRBJ2-7,12,CSVEQAGYEQYF
TRBV4-2,TRBJ2-1,16,CASSRPNLGVYNEQFF
TRBV7-9,TRBJ2-7,12,CASTQVSYEQYF
TRBV5-1,TRBJ1-6,13,CASSPGGHSPLHF
TRBV5-1,TRBJ2-1,15,CASSLTGTTNNEQFF
TRBV14,TRBJ1-1,13,CASSQQPNTEAFF
TRBV28,TRBJ2-7,15,CASSFLTGGSYEQYF
TRBV30,TRBJ1-5,13,CAWSKTGKEPQHF
TRBV5-1,TRBJ2-5,14,CASSLWRDRETQYF